Sequencing of this T cell receptor beta chain was carried out in a study of OX40 agonist ivuxolimab in advanced cancers. Trimming left V 0 bases short and J 0 bases short, with 14 bases between. The CDR3 sequence is 17 residues long. Germline CDR1 KGHSH, CDR2 LQKENI. Libraries were prepared by immunoSEQ multiplex PCR; TCRdb keeps only in-frame clonotypes and omits some of them. The data hold roughly 75,000 clones, with roughly nine tenths observed a single time. The chain recombines TRBV18 with TRBJ1-1; maybe TRBD1 (5 bases). The material sequenced was CD4+ or CD8+ T cells sorted from blood, taken in a trial of the OX40 agonist ivuxolimab. The TCR originated in an adult with an advanced solid tumor such as melanoma, head and neck, liver or kidney cancer. This chain's CDR3 is CASSPPGASRMNTEAFF. The CDR3 coding sequence is TGTGCCAGCTCACCACCAGGGGCCAGCCGTATGAACACTGAAGCTTTCTTT.